This passage covers 12 T cell receptor beta chains from one sample sequenced in a study of CD8 T cells in Susac syndrome. RNA was extracted with the RNeasy kit, and a quantity of 0.5 to 1 ug was reverse transcribed using random hexamers. Each CDR3 protein gets one entry after TCRdb re-called the immunoSEQ multiplex PCR reads with MiXCR. This table has around 180,000 distinct CDR3 sequences, 90% to 95% appearing once. The sequenced material came from CD4+ T cells from PBMCs. All receptors derive from a human donor with Susac syndrome.

This chain links TRBV18 with TRBJ2-5, with a weak D call TRBD2 (6 bases). This CDR3 spans 13 amino acids. CDR1 KGHSH and CDR2 LQKENI come from the germline V gene. Trimming shortened V by 0 bases and J by 5 bases, and 7 bases separated the two germline ends. CDR3 in amino acids: CASSPPGRETQYF. The CDR3 DNA reads as TGTGCCAGCTCACCACCGGGGAGGGAGACCCAGTACTTC.

V usage is TRBV11-2 and J usage is TRBJ1-6; D gene uncertain. This CDR3 contains 13 residues. The germline gives CDR1 SGHAT, CDR2 FQNNGV. V was trimmed by 5 bases and J by 14 bases, leaving 16 bases between them. In nucleotides, the CDR3 is TGTGCCAGCAGCCCCGCGGGCCCCTCAGCCCTCCACTTT. Translation gives CASSPAGPSALHF.

The DNA for the CDR3 is TGTGCCAGCAGTGAATTTACGGGGACAGGGGCGTACGAGCAGTACTTC. Translation gives CASSEFTGTGAYEQYF. The V and J genes are TRBV25-1 and TRBJ2-7, with TRBD1 matching 10 bases. The CDR3 runs 16 residues. Trimming at V came to 1 base and at J to 4 bases, leaving 7 bases not matched to a gene. The germline V gene encodes CDR1 MGHDK and CDR2 SYGVNS.

The chain couples TRBV19 to TRBJ2-5; the D gene is possibly TRBD2 (6 bases). The CDR3 totals 14 residues. Per germline, CDR1 LNHDA and CDR2 SQIVND (reference sequence). Trimming shortened V by 4 bases and J by 2 bases, and 11 bases separated the two germline ends. The CDR3 nucleotides are TGTGCCAGTAGTAAGACTGGGGGGCAAGAGACCCAGTACTTC. Protein: CASSKTGGQETQYF.

The chain carries TRBV6-2 or TRBV6-3 and TRBJ2-7; D not resolved. CDR1 is MNHEY and CDR2 is SVGEGT in the germline V gene. V lost 7 bases and J 2 bases, leaving 15 bases between the germline ends. The CDR3 contains 14 residues. Written as DNA, the CDR3 is TGTGCCAGCAATCCCAGTGGACCGACCTACGAGCAGTACTTC. Translation: CASNPSGPTYEQYF.

This clonotype was counted between two and nine times. The V call is TRBV29-1, the J call TRBJ1-1; D uncertain. Germline loops: CDR1 SQVTM, CDR2 ANQGSEA. Trimming removed 4 bases at V and 6 bases at J, with 12 bases between. The CDR3 sequence is 12 residues long. Here the CDR3 DNA reads TGCAGCGTTGCCCCGTCGAGCGCTGAAGCTTTCTTT. The encoded protein is CSVAPSSAEAFF.

The chain carries TRBV20-1 and TRBJ1-1; maybe TRBD1 (6 bases). The V gene lost 5 bases and the J gene lost 4 bases, with 14 bases spanning the gap. Per the germline V gene, CDR1 is DFQATT and CDR2 is SNEGSKA (reference sequence). This CDR3 contains 13 residues. The CDR3 DNA follows: TGCAGTGCTCCTAGGGGGTCGGGCACTGAAGCTTTCTTT. This sequence encodes CSAPRGSGTEAFF.

This rearrangement joins TRBV5-1 to TRBJ2-3, with D unresolved. V lost 3 bases, J lost 3 bases, and 14 bases lay in between. This CDR3 has 15 amino acids. Germline CDR1 and CDR2: SGHRS and YFSETQ. The CDR3 bases are TGCGCCAGCAGCTCGACTGACGGGCCTACAGATACGCAGTATTTT. This codes for CASSSTDGPTDTQYF.

The genes are TRBV29-1 and TRBJ2-5, with 10 bases matching TRBD1. V lost 6 bases to trimming and J lost 5 bases; unmatched junction nucleotides: 6. Germline assignment: CDR1 SQVTM and CDR2 ANQGSEA. The CDR3 runs 13 residues. The CDR3 sequence: CSVRGTGVETQYF. CDR3 sequence (DNA): TGCAGCGTCCGTGGGACAGGGGTCGAGACCCAGTACTTC.

The chain is built from TRBV2 and TRBJ2-1; the D is unclear. The CDR3 spans 15 residues. Germline V gene lookup returns CDR1 SNHLY and CDR2 FYNNEI. Trimming pared 2 bases from V and 0 bases from J, leaving 8 bases between. The CDR3 spells CASSERRPSYNEQFF. The CDR3 coding sequence is TGTGCCAGCAGTGAAAGGAGACCCTCCTACAATGAGCAGTTCTTC.

The chain combines TRBV5-1 with TRBJ1-2, with a possible D match to TRBD1 (6 bases). V lost 0 bases and J lost 3, with 12 bases in between. CDR1 and CDR2 from the germline V gene are SGHRS and YFSETQ. This CDR3 comprises 15 residues. DNA for the CDR3: TGCGCCAGCAGCTTGGTATTGGGGGGCGACTATGGCTACACCTTC. This encodes CASSLVLGGDYGYTF.

The V gene is TRBV18, the J gene TRBJ1-1; 9 positions match TRBD1. CDR3 length: 15 residues. V dropped 8 bases and J dropped 0; count of bases not matched to a gene: 7. From germline, CDR1 is KGHSH and CDR2 LQKENI. The CDR3: CASQDRGNMNTEAFF. CDR3 DNA: TGTGCCAGCCAGGACAGGGGCAACATGAACACTGAAGCTTTCTTT.